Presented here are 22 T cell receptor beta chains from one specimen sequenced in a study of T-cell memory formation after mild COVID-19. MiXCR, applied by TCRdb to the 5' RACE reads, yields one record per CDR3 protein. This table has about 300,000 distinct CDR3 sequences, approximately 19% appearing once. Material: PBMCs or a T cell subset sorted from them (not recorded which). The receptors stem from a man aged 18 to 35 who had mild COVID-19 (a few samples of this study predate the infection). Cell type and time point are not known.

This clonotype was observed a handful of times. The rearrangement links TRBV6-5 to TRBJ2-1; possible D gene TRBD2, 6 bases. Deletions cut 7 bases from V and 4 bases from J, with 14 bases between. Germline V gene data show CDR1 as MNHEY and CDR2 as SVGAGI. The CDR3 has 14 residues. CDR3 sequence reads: CASMRGPTYNEQFF. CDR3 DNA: TGTGCCAGCATGCGGGGTCCTACTTACAATGAGCAGTTCTTC.

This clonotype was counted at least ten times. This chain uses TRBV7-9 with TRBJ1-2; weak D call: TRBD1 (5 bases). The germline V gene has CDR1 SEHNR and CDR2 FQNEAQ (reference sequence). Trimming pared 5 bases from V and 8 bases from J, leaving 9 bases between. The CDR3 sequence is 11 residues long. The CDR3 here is CASSRNRGYTF. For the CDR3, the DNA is TGTGCCAGCAGCCGGAACAGGGGCTACACCTTC.

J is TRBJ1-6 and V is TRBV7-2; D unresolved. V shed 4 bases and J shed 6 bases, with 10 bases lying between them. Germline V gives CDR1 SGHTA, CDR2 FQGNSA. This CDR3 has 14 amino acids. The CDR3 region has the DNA TGTGCCAGCAGCTCAGGAGACTTTAATTCACCCCTCCACTTT. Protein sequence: CASSSGDFNSPLHF.

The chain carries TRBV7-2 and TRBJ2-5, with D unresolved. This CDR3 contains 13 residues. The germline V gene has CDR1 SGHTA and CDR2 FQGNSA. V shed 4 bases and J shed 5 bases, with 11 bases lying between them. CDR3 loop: CASSYPPMETQYF. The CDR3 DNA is TGTGCCAGCAGCTATCCCCCGATGGAGACCCAGTACTTC.

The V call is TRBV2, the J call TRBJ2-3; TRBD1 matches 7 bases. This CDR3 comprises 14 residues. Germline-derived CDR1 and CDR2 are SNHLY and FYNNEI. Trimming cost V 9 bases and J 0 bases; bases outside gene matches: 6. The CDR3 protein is CASETTGSTDTQYF. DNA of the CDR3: TGTGCCAGTGAGACGACAGGGAGCACAGATACGCAGTATTTT.

The CDR3 region is CASRGQWDEKLFF. The CDR3 DNA is TGTGCCAGCAGGGGACAGTGGGACGAAAAACTGTTTTTT. This sequence joins TRBV9 and TRBJ1-4; 7 bases are a match to TRBD1. The germline CDR1 and CDR2 sequences are SGDLS and YYNGEE. The CDR3 contains 13 residues. Trimming at V came to 5 bases and at J to 8 bases, leaving 6 bases not matched to a gene.

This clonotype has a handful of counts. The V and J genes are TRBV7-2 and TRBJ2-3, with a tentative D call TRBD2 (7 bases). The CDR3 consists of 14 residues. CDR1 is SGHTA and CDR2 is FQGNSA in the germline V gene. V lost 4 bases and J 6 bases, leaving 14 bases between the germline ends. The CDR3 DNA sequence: TGTGCCAGCAGCTCCTCGGGGGGCCGGGATACGCAGTATTTT. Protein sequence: CASSSSGGRDTQYF.

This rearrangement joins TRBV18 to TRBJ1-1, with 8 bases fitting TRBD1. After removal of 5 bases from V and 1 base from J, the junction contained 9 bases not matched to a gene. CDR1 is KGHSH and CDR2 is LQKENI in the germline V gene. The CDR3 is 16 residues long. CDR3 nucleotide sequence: TGTGCCAGCTCAGTTCTGTCGGACAGGGCGAACACTGAAGCTTTCTTT. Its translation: CASSVLSDRANTEAFF. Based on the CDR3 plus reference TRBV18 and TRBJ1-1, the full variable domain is NAGVMQNPRHLVRRRGQEARLRCSPMKGHSHVYWYRQLPEEGLKFMVYLQKENIIDESGMPKERFSAEFPKEGPSILRIQQVVRGDSAAYFCASSVLSDRANTEAFFGQGTRLTVV.

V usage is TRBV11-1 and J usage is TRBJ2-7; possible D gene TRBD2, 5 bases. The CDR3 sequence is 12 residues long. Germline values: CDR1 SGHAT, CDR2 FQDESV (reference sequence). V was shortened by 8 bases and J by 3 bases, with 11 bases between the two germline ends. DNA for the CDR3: TGTGCCAGCTCCCGGGCGGGCTACGAGCAGTACTTC. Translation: CASSRAGYEQYF.

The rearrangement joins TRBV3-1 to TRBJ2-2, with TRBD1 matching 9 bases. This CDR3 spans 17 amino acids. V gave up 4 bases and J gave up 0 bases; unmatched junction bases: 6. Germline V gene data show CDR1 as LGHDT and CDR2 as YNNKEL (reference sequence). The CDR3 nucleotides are TGTGCCAGCAGCCCGGGACAGGGAAAAACGAACACCGGGGAGCTGTTTTTT. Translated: CASSPGQGKTNTGELFF. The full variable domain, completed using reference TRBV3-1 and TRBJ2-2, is DTAVSQTPKYLVTQMGNDKSIKCEQNLGHDTMYWYKQDSKKFLKIMFSYNNKELIINETVPNRFSPKSPDKAHLNLHINSLELGDSAVYFCASSPGQGKTNTGELFFGEGSRLTVL.

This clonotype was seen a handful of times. Here the CDR3 reads CASSYSGSTGELFF. The CDR3 DNA reads as TGTGCCAGCAGTTACTCGGGGTCGACCGGGGAGCTGTTTTTT. The J gene is TRBJ2-2, the V gene TRBV6-5; D ambiguous. The CDR3 runs 14 residues. Germline V CDR1 and CDR2: MNHEY, SVGAGI. V dropped 0 bases and J dropped 5 bases, with 7 bases sitting between them.

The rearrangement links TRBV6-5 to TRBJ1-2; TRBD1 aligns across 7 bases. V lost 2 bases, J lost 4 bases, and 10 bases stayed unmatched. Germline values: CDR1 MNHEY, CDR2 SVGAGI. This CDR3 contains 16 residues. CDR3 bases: TGTGCCAGCAGTTACCTACGGACAGGAGGGAGCTATGGCTACACCTTC. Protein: CASSYLRTGGSYGYTF.

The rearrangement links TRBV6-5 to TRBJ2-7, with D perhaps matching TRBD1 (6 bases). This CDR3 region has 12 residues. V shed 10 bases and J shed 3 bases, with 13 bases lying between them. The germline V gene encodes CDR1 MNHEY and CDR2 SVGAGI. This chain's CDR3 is CATGQRLYEQYF. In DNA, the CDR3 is TGTGCCACCGGACAGCGACTCTACGAGCAGTACTTC.

The DNA of the CDR3 is TGCGCCAGCAGCGATCTAAAGGGATCCTACGAGCAGTACTTC. Its translation: CASSDLKGSYEQYF. The chain recombines TRBV5-1 with TRBJ2-7; D unresolved. V was clipped by 4 bases and J by 1 base, with 12 bases between them. The CDR3 contains 14 residues. In germline, CDR1 is SGHRS, CDR2 YFSETQ.

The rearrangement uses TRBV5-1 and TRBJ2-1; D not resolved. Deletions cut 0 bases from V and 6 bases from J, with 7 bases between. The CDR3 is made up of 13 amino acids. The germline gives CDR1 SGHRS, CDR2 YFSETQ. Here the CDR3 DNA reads TGCGCCAGCAGCTTGGAAGGTTTCAATGAGCAGTTCTTC. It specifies CASSLEGFNEQFF.

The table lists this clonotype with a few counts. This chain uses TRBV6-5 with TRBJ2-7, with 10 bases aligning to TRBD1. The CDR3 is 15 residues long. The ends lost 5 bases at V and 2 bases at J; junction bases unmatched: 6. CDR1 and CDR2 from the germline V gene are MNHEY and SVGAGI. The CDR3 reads CASSRDRGSTYEQYF. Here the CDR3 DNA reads TGTGCCAGCAGTCGGGACAGGGGTTCCACCTACGAGCAGTACTTC.

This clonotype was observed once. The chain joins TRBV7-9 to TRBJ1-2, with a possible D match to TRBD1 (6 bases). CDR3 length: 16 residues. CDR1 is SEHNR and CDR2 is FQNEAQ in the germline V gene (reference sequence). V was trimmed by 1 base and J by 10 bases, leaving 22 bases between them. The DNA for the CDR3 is TGTGCCAGCAGCTTAGTAGCCCTCAGGGGCGGACTGGACTACACCTTC. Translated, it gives CASSLVALRGGLDYTF.

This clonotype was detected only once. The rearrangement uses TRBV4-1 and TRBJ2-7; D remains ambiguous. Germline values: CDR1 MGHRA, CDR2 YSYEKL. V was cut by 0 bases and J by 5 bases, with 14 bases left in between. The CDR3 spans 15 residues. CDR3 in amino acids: CASSQDGQDGDEQYF. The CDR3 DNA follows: TGCGCCAGCAGCCAAGACGGGCAGGACGGCGACGAGCAGTACTTC.

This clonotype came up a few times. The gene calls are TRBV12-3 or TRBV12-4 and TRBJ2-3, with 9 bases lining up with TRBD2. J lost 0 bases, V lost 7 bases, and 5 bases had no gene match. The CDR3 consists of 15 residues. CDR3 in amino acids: CASTAGGASTDTQYF. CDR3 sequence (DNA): TGTGCCAGCACCGCGGGGGGGGCAAGCACAGATACGCAGTATTTT.

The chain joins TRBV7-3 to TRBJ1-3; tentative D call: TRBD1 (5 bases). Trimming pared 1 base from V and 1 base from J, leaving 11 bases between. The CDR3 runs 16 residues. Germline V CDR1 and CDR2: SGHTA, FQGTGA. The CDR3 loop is CASSLSPGGSGNTIYF. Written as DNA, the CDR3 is TGTGCCAGCAGCTTAAGCCCCGGGGGGTCTGGAAACACCATATATTTT. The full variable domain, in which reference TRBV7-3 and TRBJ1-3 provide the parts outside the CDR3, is GAGVSQTPSNKVTEKGKYVELRCDPISGHTALYWYRQSLGQGPEFLIYFQGTGAADDSGLPNDRFFAVRPEGSVSTLKIQRTERGDSAVYLCASSLSPGGSGNTIYFGEGSWLTVV.

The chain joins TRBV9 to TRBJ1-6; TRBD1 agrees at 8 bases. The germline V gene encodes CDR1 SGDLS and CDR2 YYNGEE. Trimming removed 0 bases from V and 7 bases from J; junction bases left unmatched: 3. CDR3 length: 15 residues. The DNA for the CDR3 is TGTGCCAGCAGCGTAGCGGACAGGGTCAATTCACCCCTCCACTTT. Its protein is CASSVADRVNSPLHF.

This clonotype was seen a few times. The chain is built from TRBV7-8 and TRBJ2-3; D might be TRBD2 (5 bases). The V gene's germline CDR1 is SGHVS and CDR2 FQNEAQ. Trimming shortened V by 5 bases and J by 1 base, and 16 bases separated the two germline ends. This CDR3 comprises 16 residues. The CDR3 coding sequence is TGTGCCAGCAGCGCCCCGGGGTGGACTGGCACAGATACGCAGTATTTT. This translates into CASSAPGWTGTDTQYF.